This T cell receptor beta chain was found in a study of blood T cell repertoires in COVID-19. About the research overall: The analysed material was cDNA or gDNA that came from T cells, B-cell-depleted T cells, or PBMCs.

The table came from immunoSEQ multiplex PCR; TCRdb's copy has only in-frame clones and leaves some out. The sample holds about 130,000 clones, roughly four fifths seen once. This CDR3 is 16 amino acids long. J lost 3 bases, V lost 0 bases, and 6 bases had no gene match. The germline V gene encodes CDR1 SGDLS and CDR2 YYNGEE. Sequenced sample: peripheral blood. The gene calls are TRBV9 and TRBJ2-7; 10 bases are a match to TRBD2. The clonotype comes from a man in his sixties with acute or convalescent COVID-19. The CDR3: CASSVGGTSEIYEQYF. The CDR3 nucleotides are TGTGCCAGCAGCGTAGGTGGGACTAGCGAGATCTACGAGCAGTACTTC.